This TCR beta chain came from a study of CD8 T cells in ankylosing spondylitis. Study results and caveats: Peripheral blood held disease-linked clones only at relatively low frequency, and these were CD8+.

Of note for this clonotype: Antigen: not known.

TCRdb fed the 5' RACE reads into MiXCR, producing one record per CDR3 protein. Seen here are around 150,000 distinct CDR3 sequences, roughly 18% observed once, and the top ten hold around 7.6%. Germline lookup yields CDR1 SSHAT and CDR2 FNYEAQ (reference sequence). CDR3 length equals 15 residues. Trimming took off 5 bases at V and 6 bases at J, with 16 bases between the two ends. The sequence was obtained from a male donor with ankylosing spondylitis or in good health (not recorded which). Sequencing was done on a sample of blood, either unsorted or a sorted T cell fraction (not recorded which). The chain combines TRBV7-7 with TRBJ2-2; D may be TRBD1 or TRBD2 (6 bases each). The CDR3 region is CASSERLGGPGELFF. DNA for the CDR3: TGTGCCAGCAGCGAGCGACTAGGGGGACCCGGGGAGCTGTTTTTT.